Below, 14 T cell receptor beta chains from the same sample are listed, as sequenced in a study of T cells in Graves' hyperthyroidism and ophthalmopathy. Amplification of TCR beta CDR3 regions used RNA as the template. The HTBI primer set drove a first-round RT-PCR of the TCR CDR3. TCRdb reanalysed the multiplex PCR reads using MiXCR and keeps one entry per CDR3 protein. The sample contains around 660,000 distinct CDR3 sequences, 40% to 55% of which appear only once. Sequenced: peripheral blood or thyroid tissue (not recorded which). Every receptor here comes from an adult man with Graves' disease, either hyperthyroidism or ophthalmopathy (not recorded which).

V usage is TRBV10-3 and J usage is TRBJ1-5, with 9 bases lining up with TRBD1. Per germline, CDR1 ENHRY and CDR2 SYGVKD. This CDR3 is 17 amino acids long. Trimming took 10 bases from V and 3 from J; bases not matched to a gene: 16. The CDR3 coding sequence is TGTGCCAGCACCATAGACGGGGACAGGGCAACCAATCAGCCCCAGCATTTT. Translating gives CASTIDGDRATNQPQHF.

This clonotype was seen a handful of times. J is TRBJ1-4 and V is TRBV2; D not resolved. Trimming shortened V by 3 bases and J by 8 bases, and 4 bases separated the two germline ends. The germline V gene encodes CDR1 SNHLY and CDR2 FYNNEI. The CDR3 consists of 11 residues. CDR3 nucleotide sequence: TGTGCCAGCAGTGAGCGGGAAAAACTGTTTTTT. This gives the protein CASSEREKLFF.

The gene calls are TRBV10-3 and TRBJ1-2; 9 nucleotides agree with TRBD1. There are 20 residues in the CDR3. V lost 0 bases to trimming and J lost 8 bases; unmatched junction nucleotides: 22. Germline CDR1 reads ENHRY; CDR2 reads SYGVKD. For the CDR3, the DNA is TGTGCCATCAGTGAGTCCCTTCGACACGTTAGGGGACAGGGCCCAGAGGGCTACACCTTC. Translation: CAISESLRHVRGQGPEGYTF.

The rearrangement joins TRBV7-3 to TRBJ2-2; 7 bases are a match to TRBD2. The ends lost 5 bases at V and 3 bases at J; junction bases unmatched: 15. The germline V gene has CDR1 SGHTA and CDR2 FQGTGA. The CDR3 has 18 residues. The CDR3 protein is CASSPGGRLNEDTGELFF. The CDR3 region has the DNA TGTGCCAGCAGCCCGGGCGGGAGATTAAACGAGGACACCGGGGAGCTGTTTTTT.

This clonotype was counted only a few times. V and J are TRBV5-6 and TRBJ1-2; no definite D call. Germline CDR1 SGHDT, CDR2 YYEEEE. This CDR3 contains 14 residues. Deletions cut 1 base from V and 7 bases from J, with 14 bases between. CDR3 protein: CASSLFEGLGGYTF. The CDR3 DNA reads as TGTGCCAGCAGCTTGTTCGAGGGTCTGGGTGGCTACACCTTC.

The gene calls are TRBV2 and TRBJ1-5; TRBD1 matches at 7 bases. In germline, CDR1 is SNHLY, CDR2 FYNNEI. This CDR3 has 14 residues. V dropped 2 bases and J dropped 7; count of bases not matched to a gene: 5. The chain's CDR3 is CASSESSGGQPQHF. The CDR3 DNA follows: TGTGCCAGCAGTGAATCTTCAGGGGGGCAGCCCCAGCATTTT.

The chain is built from TRBV5-1 and TRBJ1-2, with TRBD1 matching over 7 bases. V lost 0 bases, J lost 7 bases, and 6 bases stayed unmatched. The length of the CDR3 is 14 residues. Germline V gene lookup returns CDR1 SGHRS and CDR2 YFSETQ. CDR3: CASSLETGSGGYTF. The CDR3 coding sequence is TGCGCCAGCAGCTTGGAGACAGGGAGCGGTGGCTACACCTTC.

About this clonotype itself: This clone may be a read error of a much larger clone one base away. The gene calls are TRBV7-9 and TRBJ1-2; the D gene is possibly TRBD1 (6 bases). CDR3 length: 15 amino acids. Germline assignment: CDR1 SEHNR and CDR2 FQNEAQ (reference sequence). The CDR3 loop reads CASSQDGTPSYGHTF. Written as DNA, the CDR3 is TGTGCCAGCAGCCAGGACGGGACACCTAGCTATGGCCACACCTTC.

This CDR3 is CASSLNGGGYTF. In DNA, the CDR3 is TGCGCCAGCAGCTTAAACGGGGGTGGCTACACCTTC. The V and J genes are TRBV5-1 and TRBJ1-2; D possibly corresponds to TRBD1 (5 bases). Trimming stripped 2 bases from V and 7 bases from J, with 9 bases between. Germline CDR1 and CDR2: SGHRS and YFSETQ. The CDR3 loop spans 12 amino acids.

This chain uses TRBV5-6 with TRBJ2-7, with D perhaps matching TRBD2 (6 bases). V lost 4 bases to trimming and J lost 0 bases, with 17 bases between them. The CDR3 contains 16 residues. From germline, CDR1 is SGHDT and CDR2 YYEEEE. The CDR3 DNA sequence: TGTGCCAGCAGCAGGGACCTAGCGCAGAGCTCCTACGAGCAGTACTTC. Translated, it gives CASSRDLAQSSYEQYF.

This clonotype came up a few times. The chain has TRBV10-3 and TRBJ1-1; TRBD1 agrees at 7 bases. V shed 6 bases and J 6 bases; nucleotides not matched to a gene: 10. The CDR3 runs to 14 residues. Germline CDR1 is ENHRY and CDR2 is SYGVKD. The CDR3 loop reads CAIRPTGRGSEAFF. CDR3 bases: TGTGCCATCAGGCCGACAGGGCGAGGATCTGAAGCTTTCTTT.

This clonotype occurred a few times. The V gene is TRBV24-1, the J gene TRBJ1-5, with TRBD1 matching over 7 bases. CDR1 is KGHDR, CDR2 SFDVKD, per germline. V shed 4 bases, J shed 0 bases, and the junction held 8 bases outside the gene matches. The CDR3 runs 17 residues. Here the CDR3 DNA reads TGTGCCACCAGTGACCCTCGACAGGGTGGTAGCAATCAGCCCCAGCATTTT. It specifies CATSDPRQGGSNQPQHF.

This clonotype appeared many times. This sequence joins TRBV14 and TRBJ2-7; D remains unclear. The V end was cut by 0 bases, the J end by 9 bases, with 9 bases between. Looked up from germline, CDR1 is SGHDN and CDR2 is FVKESK. CDR3 length: 12 residues. CDR3 bases: TGTGCCAGCAGCCAAGACAGGCGAGGGCAGTACTTC. The encoded protein is CASSQDRRGQYF.

This clonotype was seen ten or more times. V gene TRBV25-1 combines with J gene TRBJ1-6; the D gene is possibly TRBD1 (5 bases). V shed 3 bases and J shed 10 bases, with 10 bases lying between them. Germline V gene sequence: CDR1 MGHDK, CDR2 SYGVNS. The CDR3 spans 13 residues. The DNA of the CDR3 is TGTGCCAGCAGTGACAGGGTTCGGTCACCCCTCCACTTT. It specifies CASSDRVRSPLHF. The complete variable domain, with remaining parts taken from reference TRBV25-1 and TRBJ1-6, reads EADIYQTPRYLVIGTGKKITLECSQTMGHDKMYWYQQDPGMELHLIHYSYGVNSTEKGDLSSESTVSRIRTEHFPLTLESARPSHTSQYLCASSDRVRSPLHFGNGTRLTVT.